This T cell receptor beta chain was sequenced during a study of blood T cell repertoires in COVID-19. Overall study context: Samples taken during acute and convalescent COVID-19 were collected in the United States, Italy and Spain. The cDNA or gDNA used as material had been derived from T cells, B-cell-depleted T cells, or PBMCs.

Per the original data handling: Amplifying reference gene primers gave estimates of nucleated cell counts. The method was immunoSEQ multiplex PCR; TCRdb's version includes in-frame clones alone and lacks a portion of them. V, J and clone size reflect that table, while D and trimming were determined from the DNA. The repertoire has more than 75,000 clones, approximately 90% of them found once; the top ten carry approximately 8.3%. Trimming cost V 6 bases and J 3 bases; bases outside gene matches: 3. The CDR3 is 15 residues long. CDR1 and CDR2 (germline): WSHSY, SAAADI. This TCR was sampled from a man aged 25 to 40 with acute or convalescent COVID-19. The source material was peripheral blood. This chain links TRBV10-2 with TRBJ2-2; 11 nucleotides line up with TRBD2. CDR3 coding DNA: TGCGCCAGCAGAATAGCGGGAGGGTACACCGGGGAGCTGTTTTTT. It codes for CASRIAGGYTGELFF.